A single T cell receptor beta chain is shown here with its context. Antigen: not known. The sample is drawn from a study of shared clonotypes between healthy human individuals. Replicate PCRs for sorted subsets used 200 ng DNA; this equaled tens of thousands of T cell genomes. Some clones are missing from TCRdb's copy, which holds only in-frame ones; the method was immunoSEQ multiplex PCR. The data contain over a million clones, roughly 74% of them singletons. Study observations and caveats: Roughly 5% of naive CD4 clonotypes were shared across a handful of donors. Lower generation probabilities were found for non-shared clonotypes than for those shared by all four donors.

The CDR3 extends over 12 amino acids. Germline V gene data show CDR1 as SEHNR and CDR2 as FQNEAQ (reference sequence). V gave up 7 bases and J gave up 5 bases, with 9 bases separating them. The receptor was isolated from a man between 18 and 29 years old in good health. Some clones in this sample may be carry-over from other donors' samples. Material for sequencing was memory CD4+ T cells from PBMCs. Subset reported: CD45RA-negative fraction. The chain has TRBV7-9 and TRBJ2-1; unclear D gene. CDR3: CASTPAHNEQFF. As DNA, the CDR3 is TGTGCCAGCACCCCCGCCCACAATGAGCAGTTCTTC.